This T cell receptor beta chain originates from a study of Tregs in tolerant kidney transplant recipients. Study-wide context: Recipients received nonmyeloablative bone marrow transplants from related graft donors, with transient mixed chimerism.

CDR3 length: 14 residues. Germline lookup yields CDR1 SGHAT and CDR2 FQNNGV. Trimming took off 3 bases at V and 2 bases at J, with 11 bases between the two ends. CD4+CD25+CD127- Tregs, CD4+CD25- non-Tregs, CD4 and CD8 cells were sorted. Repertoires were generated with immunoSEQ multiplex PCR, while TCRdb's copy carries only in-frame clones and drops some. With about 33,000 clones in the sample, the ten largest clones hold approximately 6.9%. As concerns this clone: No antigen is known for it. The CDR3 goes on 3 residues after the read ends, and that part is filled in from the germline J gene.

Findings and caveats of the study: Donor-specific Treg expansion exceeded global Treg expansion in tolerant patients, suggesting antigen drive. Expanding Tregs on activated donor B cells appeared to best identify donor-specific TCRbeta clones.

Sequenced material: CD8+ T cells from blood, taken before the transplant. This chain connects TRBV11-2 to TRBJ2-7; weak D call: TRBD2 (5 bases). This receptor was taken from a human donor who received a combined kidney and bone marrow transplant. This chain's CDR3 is CASSFGGQAYEQYF. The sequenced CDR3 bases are TGTGCCAGCAGCTTTGGCGGGCAGGCCTACGAG.